Sequencing of this T cell receptor (beta chain) was carried out in a study of identical twins. TCRdb analysed the 5' RACE reads with MiXCR anew, one entry per CDR3 protein. The sample contains under 500,000 distinct CDR3 sequences, 13% to 15% of which appear only once. The donor group consisted entirely of healthy Caucasians. Trimming cost V 9 bases and J 3 bases; bases outside gene matches: 14. Germline V gene data show CDR1 as MNHNS and CDR2 as SASEGT. The CDR3 sequence is 17 residues long. The same sample was also used in a study of yellow fever vaccine responses in identical twins.

Input material: CD4+ T cells sorted from blood. This clonotype was sampled from a woman under 30 in good health. This sequence joins TRBV6-1 and TRBJ2-3; 11 bases are a match to TRBD2. As DNA, the CDR3 is TGTGCCAGTAAGATAATACTGGGGACTAGCGGTACAGATACGCAGTATTTT. Translating gives CASKIILGTSGTDTQYF.